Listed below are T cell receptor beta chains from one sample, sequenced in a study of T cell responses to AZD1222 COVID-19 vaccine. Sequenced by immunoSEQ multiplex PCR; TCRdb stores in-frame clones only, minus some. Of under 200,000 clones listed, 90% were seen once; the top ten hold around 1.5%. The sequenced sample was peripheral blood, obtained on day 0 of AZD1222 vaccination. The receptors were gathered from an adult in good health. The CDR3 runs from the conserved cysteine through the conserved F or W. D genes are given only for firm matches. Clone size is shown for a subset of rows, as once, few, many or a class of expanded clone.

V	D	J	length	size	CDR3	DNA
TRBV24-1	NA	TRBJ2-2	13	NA	CATRGSGTGELFF	TGTGCCACTAGGGGATCCGGTACCGGGGAGCTGTTTTTT
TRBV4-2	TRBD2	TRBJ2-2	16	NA	CASSQEGAGGTGELFF	TGTGCCAGCAGCCAAGAGGGAGCGGGGGGAACCGGGGAGCTGTTTTTT
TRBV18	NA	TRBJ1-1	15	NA	CASSPREDLGTEAFF	TGTGCCAGCTCACCAAGAGAGGACCTGGGGACTGAAGCTTTCTTT
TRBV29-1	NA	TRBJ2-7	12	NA	CSVEDVRHEQYF	TGCAGCGTTGAAGATGTTAGGCACGAGCAGTACTTC
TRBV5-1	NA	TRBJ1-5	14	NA	CASSLGTEGQPQHF	TGCGCCAGCAGCTTGGGGACCGAGGGACAGCCCCAGCATTTT
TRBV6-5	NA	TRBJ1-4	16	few	CASSYSSGVGNEKLFF	TGTGCCAGCAGTTACTCTTCCGGGGTGGGTAATGAAAAACTGTTTTTT
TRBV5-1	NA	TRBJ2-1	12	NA	CASAQDYNEQFF	TGCGCCAGCGCCCAGGACTACAATGAGCAGTTCTTC
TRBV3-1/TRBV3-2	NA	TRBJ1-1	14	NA	CASSQEWGGSGAFF	TGTGCCAGCAGCCAAGAGTGGGGTGGCTCGGGAGCTTTCTTT
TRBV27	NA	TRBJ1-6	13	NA	CASSFFLNSPLHF	TGTGCCAGCAGTTTTTTCCTAAATTCACCCCTCCACTTT
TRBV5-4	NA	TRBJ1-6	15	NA	CASSLTGQGNSPLHF	TGTGCCAGCAGCTTAACGGGCCAGGGGAATTCACCCCTCCACTTT
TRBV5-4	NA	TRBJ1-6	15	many	CASSHLTSRNSPLHF	TGTGCCAGCAGCCACCTGACAAGTCGAAATTCACCCCTCCACTTT
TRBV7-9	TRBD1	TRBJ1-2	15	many	CASRAGQGYKDGYTF	TGTGCCAGCAGAGCTGGACAGGGATATAAGGATGGCTACACCTTC
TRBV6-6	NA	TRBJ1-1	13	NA	CAIQMAGWTEAFF	TGTGCCATCCAAATGGCAGGGTGGACTGAAGCTTTCTTT
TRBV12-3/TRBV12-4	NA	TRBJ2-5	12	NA	CASSFLWETQYF	TGTGCCAGCAGTTTCCTCTGGGAGACCCAGTACTTC
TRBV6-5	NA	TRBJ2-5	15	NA	CASSYSEGPVKTQYF	TGTGCCAGCAGTTACTCGGAGGGGCCGGTGAAGACCCAGTACTTC
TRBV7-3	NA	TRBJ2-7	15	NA	CASSLSDSSTYEQYF	TGTGCCAGCAGCTTAAGCGACAGCAGTACCTACGAGCAGTACTTC
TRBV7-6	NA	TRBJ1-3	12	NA	CASSSLWGTIYF	TGTGCCAGCAGCTCGCTTTGGGGCACCATATATTTT
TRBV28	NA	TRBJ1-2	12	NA	CASRARSYGYTF	TGTGCCAGCCGTGCCCGGAGTTATGGCTACACCTTC
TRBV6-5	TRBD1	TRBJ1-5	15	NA	CASKLGQGAGQPQHF	TGTGCCAGCAAACTGGGACAGGGGGCTGGTCAGCCCCAGCATTTT
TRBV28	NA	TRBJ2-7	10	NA	CASSAYEQYF	TGTGCCAGCAGCGCCTACGAGCAGTACTTC
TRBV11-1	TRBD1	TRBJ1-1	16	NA	CASSSGTGAQNTEAFF	TGTGCCAGCTCCTCGGGGACAGGGGCCCAAAACACTGAAGCTTTCTTT
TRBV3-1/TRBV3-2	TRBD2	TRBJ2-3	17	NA	CASSRGGRGVHLATQYF	TGTGCCAGCAGCCGCGGAGGGCGGGGGGTTCACCTAGCTACGCAGTATTTT
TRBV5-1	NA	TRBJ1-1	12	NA	CASNRPPAEAFF	TGCGCCAGCAATCGGCCTCCAGCTGAAGCTTTCTTT
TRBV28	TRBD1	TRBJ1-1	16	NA	CASSPEDRGPSQEAFF	TGTGCCAGCAGTCCCGAGGACAGGGGGCCTTCCCAAGAAGCTTTCTTT
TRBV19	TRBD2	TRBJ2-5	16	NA	CASSDPSGGNQETQYF	TGTGCCAGTAGTGATCCTAGCGGGGGGAATCAAGAGACCCAGTACTTC
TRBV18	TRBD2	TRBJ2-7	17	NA	CASSPDRLAGGGAEQYF	TGTGCCAGCTCACCCGACAGATTAGCGGGGGGAGGTGCCGAGCAGTACTTC
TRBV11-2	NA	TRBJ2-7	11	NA	CASSPAYEQYF	TGTGCCAGCAGCCCCGCTTACGAGCAGTACTTC
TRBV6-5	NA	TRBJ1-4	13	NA	CASTGPSAEKLFF	TGTGCCAGCACAGGCCCTTCGGCTGAAAAACTGTTTTTT
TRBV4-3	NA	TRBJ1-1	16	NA	CASSQARFVENTEAFF	TGCGCCAGCAGCCAAGCCCGATTCGTGGAAAACACTGAAGCTTTCTTT
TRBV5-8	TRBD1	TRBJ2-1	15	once	CASSLAGTGNNEQFF	TGTGCCAGCAGCTTGGCCGGGACAGGGAACAATGAGCAGTTCTTC
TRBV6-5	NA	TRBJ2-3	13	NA	CASSYGAADTQYF	TGTGCCAGCAGTTACGGCGCGGCAGATACGCAGTATTTT
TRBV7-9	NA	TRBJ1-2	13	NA	CASSLTRKNGYTF	TGTGCCAGCAGCTTAACAAGGAAGAATGGCTACACCTTC
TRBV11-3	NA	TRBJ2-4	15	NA	CASSPAYPRGGIQYF	TGTGCCAGCAGCCCCGCCTATCCTAGGGGGGGCATTCAGTACTTC
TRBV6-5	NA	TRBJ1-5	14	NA	CASSSRGGNQPQHF	TGTGCCAGCAGCTCCAGGGGAGGCAATCAGCCCCAGCATTTT
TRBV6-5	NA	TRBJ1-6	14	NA	CASSPGLQNSPLHF	TGTGCCAGCAGTCCGGGACTTCAGAATTCACCCCTCCACTTT
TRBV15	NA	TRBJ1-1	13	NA	CATKVDPNTEAFF	TGTGCCACCAAAGTGGACCCGAACACTGAAGCTTTCTTT
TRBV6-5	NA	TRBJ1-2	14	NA	CASSYSQGLRGYTF	TGTGCCAGCAGTTACTCCCAGGGGCTTCGCGGCTACACCTTC
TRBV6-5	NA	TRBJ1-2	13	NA	CASSPAKTGGGTF	TGTGCCAGCAGTCCCGCCAAGACGGGGGGTGGCACCTTC
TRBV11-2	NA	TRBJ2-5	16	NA	CASSLGGARREETQYF	TGTGCCAGCAGCTTAGGTGGGGCTCGACGAGAAGAGACCCAGTACTTC
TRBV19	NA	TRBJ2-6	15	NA	CASSIGVPGANVLTF	TGTGCCAGTAGTATCGGGGTCCCCGGGGCCAACGTCCTGACTTTC
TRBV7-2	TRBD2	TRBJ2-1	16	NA	CASSLSGTSIANEQFF	TGTGCCAGCAGCTTGAGCGGGACTAGCATCGCCAATGAGCAGTTCTTC
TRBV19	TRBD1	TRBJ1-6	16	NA	CASTRGNRGYNSPLHF	TGTGCCAGTACCCGGGGGAACAGGGGATATAATTCACCCCTCCACTTT
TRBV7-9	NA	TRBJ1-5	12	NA	CASSFPGQPQHF	TGTGCCAGCAGCTTTCCCGGTCAGCCCCAGCATTTT
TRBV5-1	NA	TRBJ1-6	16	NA	CASSLGFGQGHSPLHF	TGCGCCAGCAGCTTGGGTTTCGGGCAGGGTCATTCACCCCTCCACTTT
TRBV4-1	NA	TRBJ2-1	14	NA	CASSHRQVSNEQFF	TGCGCCAGCAGCCACCGACAGGTTAGCAATGAGCAGTTCTTC
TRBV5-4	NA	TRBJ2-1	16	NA	CASSLDPGASYNEQFF	TGTGCCAGCAGCTTGGATCCGGGGGCGTCCTACAATGAGCAGTTCTTC
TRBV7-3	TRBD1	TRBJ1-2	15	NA	CASSPGQGIIHGYTF	TGTGCCAGCAGCCCTGGACAGGGAATCATTCATGGCTACACCTTC
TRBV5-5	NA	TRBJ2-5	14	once	CASSLETWAETQYF	TGTGCCAGCAGCTTGGAGACCTGGGCGGAGACCCAGTACTTC
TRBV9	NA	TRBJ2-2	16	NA	CASSVADRMNTGELFF	TGTGCCAGCAGCGTAGCGGACAGAATGAACACCGGGGAGCTGTTTTTT
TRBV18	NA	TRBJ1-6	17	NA	CASSPLEADKTNSPLHF	TGTGCCAGCTCACCCCTCGAGGCAGACAAAACTAATTCACCCCTCCACTTT